A single sample gave rise to the 8 T cell receptor beta chains below, sequenced in a study of blood T cell repertoires in COVID-19. Measured with immunoSEQ multiplex PCR; TCRdb has only the in-frame clones, and not every one. This table has hundreds of thousands of clones, roughly 85% appearing once. Source material: peripheral blood. The receptors were gathered from a woman in her 30s with active or convalescent COVID-19.

The chain is built from TRBV6-6 and TRBJ2-3; possibly TRBD2 for D (6 bases). V gave up 0 bases and J gave up 4 bases, with 8 bases separating them. CDR3 length equals 14 residues. CDR1 and CDR2 (germline): MNHNY, SVGAGI (reference sequence). The CDR3 nucleotides are TGTGCCAGCAGTTACTCGGAGGGTTCAGATACGCAGTATTTT. Translation gives CASSYSEGSDTQYF.

V usage is TRBV5-6 and J usage is TRBJ1-3, with D perhaps matching TRBD1 (5 bases). The CDR3 length is 16 residues. Germline CDR1 is SGHDT and CDR2 is YYEEEE. Trimming pared 0 bases from V and 4 bases from J, leaving 14 bases between. The CDR3 protein is CASSLGPGTWGNTIYF. CDR3 coding DNA: TGTGCCAGCAGCTTGGGCCCAGGGACTTGGGGAAACACCATATATTTT.

The chain recombines TRBV5-5 with TRBJ1-1; D uncertain. CDR1 is SGHKS, CDR2 YYEKEE, per germline (reference sequence). The CDR3 is 13 residues long. Trimming left V 0 bases short and J 3 bases short, with 6 bases between. CDR3: CASSLGRDTEAFF. In nucleotides, the CDR3 is TGTGCCAGCAGCTTGGGTCGGGACACTGAAGCTTTCTTT.

The chain combines TRBV18 with TRBJ2-3; 8 bases map to TRBD2. The J segment lost 8 bases and the V segment lost 0 bases, leaving 16 bases of the junction unmatched. Germline V gives CDR1 KGHSH, CDR2 LQKENI. The CDR3 loop spans 18 amino acids. The CDR3 nucleotides are TGTGCCAGCTCACCACCTGGGCCCCTACGGCGGGAGGAACTTACGCAGTATTTT. It encodes CASSPPGPLRREELTQYF.

Here the CDR3 DNA reads TGTGCCAGCAGCTTAGGGGGGGAGAGGCGCTACACCTTC. Translating gives CASSLGGERRYTF. The rearrangement joins TRBV7-8 to TRBJ1-2; D possibly corresponds to TRBD1 (5 bases). The ends were cut back, 1 base at V and 9 bases at J, with 12 bases in the middle. There are 13 residues in the CDR3. Germline CDR1 reads SGHVS; CDR2 reads FQNEAQ.

This rearrangement joins TRBV12-3 or TRBV12-4 to TRBJ1-3; no clear D gene. V was shortened by 2 bases and J by 2 bases, with 4 bases between the two germline ends. The CDR3 consists of 13 residues. The CDR3 loop is CASSLIAGNTIYF. DNA of the CDR3: TGTGCCAGCAGTTTAATCGCTGGAAACACCATATATTTT.

The chain carries TRBV18 and TRBJ2-7, with TRBD1 as a possible D gene (6 bases). The V end was cut by 3 bases, the J end by 3 bases, with 15 bases between. CDR3 length: 15 amino acids. Looked up from germline, CDR1 is KGHSH and CDR2 is LQKENI. The CDR3 region has the DNA TGTGCCAGCTCACCTCAGGCCGGACAGCGCTACGAGCAGTACTTC. Translating it yields CASSPQAGQRYEQYF. Drawing the rest from reference TRBV18 and TRBJ2-7, the complete variable domain is NAGVMQNPRHLVRRRGQEARLRCSPMKGHSHVYWYRQLPEEGLKFMVYLQKENIIDESGMPKERFSAEFPKEGPSILRIQQVVRGDSAAYFCASSPQAGQRYEQYFGPGTRLTVT.

V usage is TRBV3-1 (or the pseudogene TRBV3-2) and J usage is TRBJ2-7; 9 positions agree with TRBD2. With 3 bases clipped from V and 0 bases from J, the junction kept 6 bases outside the gene matches. The CDR3 has 16 residues. Germline V gene lookup returns CDR1 LGHDT and CDR2 YNNKEL (reference sequence). The DNA of the CDR3 is TGTGCCAGCAGCCAGACGACTAGCGGCAGCTCCTACGAGCAGTACTTC. Protein product: CASSQTTSGSSYEQYF.